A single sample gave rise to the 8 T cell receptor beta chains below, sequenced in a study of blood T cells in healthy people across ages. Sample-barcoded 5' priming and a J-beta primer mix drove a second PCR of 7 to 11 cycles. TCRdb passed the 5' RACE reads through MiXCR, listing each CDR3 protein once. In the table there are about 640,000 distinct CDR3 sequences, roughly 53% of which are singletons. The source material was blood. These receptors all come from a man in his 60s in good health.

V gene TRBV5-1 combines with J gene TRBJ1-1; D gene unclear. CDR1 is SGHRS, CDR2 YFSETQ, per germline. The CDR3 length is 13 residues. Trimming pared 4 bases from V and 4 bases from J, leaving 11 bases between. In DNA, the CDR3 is TGCGCCAGCAGCGGCAGCACTTTCACTGAAGCTTTCTTT. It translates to CASSGSTFTEAFF.

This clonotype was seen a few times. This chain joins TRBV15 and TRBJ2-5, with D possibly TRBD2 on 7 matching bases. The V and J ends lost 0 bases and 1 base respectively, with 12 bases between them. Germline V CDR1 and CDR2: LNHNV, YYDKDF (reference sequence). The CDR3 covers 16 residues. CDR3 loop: CATSRDGRGVQETQYF. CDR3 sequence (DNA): TGTGCCACCAGCAGAGATGGGAGGGGGGTCCAAGAGACCCAGTACTTC.

The CDR3 sequence: CASSVTGTSGYNEQFF. The CDR3 DNA reads as TGTGCCAGCAGCGTCACCGGGACTAGCGGTTACAATGAGCAGTTCTTC. V gene TRBV7-2 combines with J gene TRBJ2-1, with 11 bases aligning to TRBD2. This CDR3 has 16 amino acids. Germline V CDR1 and CDR2: SGHTA, FQGNSA. With 5 bases clipped from V and 4 bases from J, the junction kept 7 bases outside the gene matches.

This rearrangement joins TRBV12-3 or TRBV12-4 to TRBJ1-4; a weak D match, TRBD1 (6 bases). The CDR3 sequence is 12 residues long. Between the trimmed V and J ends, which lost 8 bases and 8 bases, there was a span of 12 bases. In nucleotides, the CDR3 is TGTGCCAGCCAGGGGCGGGAGGAAAAACTGTTTTTT. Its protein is CASQGREEKLFF.

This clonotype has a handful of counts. The CDR3 DNA is TGTGCCAGCAGTTTGGACAGACCCGGGGAGCTGTTTTTT. Amino acids: CASSLDRPGELFF. The genes are TRBV12-3 or TRBV12-4 and TRBJ2-2; weak D call: TRBD1 (6 bases). Trimming took off 3 bases at V and 6 bases at J, with 8 bases between the two ends. The CDR3 sequence is 13 residues long.

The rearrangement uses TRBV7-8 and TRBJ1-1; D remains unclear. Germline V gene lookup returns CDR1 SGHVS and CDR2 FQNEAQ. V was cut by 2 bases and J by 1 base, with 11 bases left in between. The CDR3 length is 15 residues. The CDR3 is CASSLYDIGNTEAFF. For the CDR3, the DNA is TGTGCCAGCAGCTTATACGACATTGGGAACACTGAAGCTTTCTTT.

The DNA for the CDR3 is TGTGCCAGCCGGACCCGGGACAGACACAATGAGCAGTTCTTC. Its translation is CASRTRDRHNEQFF. This sequence joins TRBV28 and TRBJ2-1; 7 nucleotides match TRBD1. V trimming: 8 bases; J trimming: 5 bases; junction bases outside the gene matches: 9. There are 14 residues in the CDR3. Germline V lookup: CDR1 MDHEN, CDR2 SYDVKM.

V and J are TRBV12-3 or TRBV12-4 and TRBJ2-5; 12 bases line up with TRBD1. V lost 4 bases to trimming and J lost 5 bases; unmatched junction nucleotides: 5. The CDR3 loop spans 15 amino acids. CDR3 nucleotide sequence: TGTGCCAGCAGTTCCGGGACAGGGGGCGCGGAGACCCAGTACTTC. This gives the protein CASSSGTGGAETQYF.